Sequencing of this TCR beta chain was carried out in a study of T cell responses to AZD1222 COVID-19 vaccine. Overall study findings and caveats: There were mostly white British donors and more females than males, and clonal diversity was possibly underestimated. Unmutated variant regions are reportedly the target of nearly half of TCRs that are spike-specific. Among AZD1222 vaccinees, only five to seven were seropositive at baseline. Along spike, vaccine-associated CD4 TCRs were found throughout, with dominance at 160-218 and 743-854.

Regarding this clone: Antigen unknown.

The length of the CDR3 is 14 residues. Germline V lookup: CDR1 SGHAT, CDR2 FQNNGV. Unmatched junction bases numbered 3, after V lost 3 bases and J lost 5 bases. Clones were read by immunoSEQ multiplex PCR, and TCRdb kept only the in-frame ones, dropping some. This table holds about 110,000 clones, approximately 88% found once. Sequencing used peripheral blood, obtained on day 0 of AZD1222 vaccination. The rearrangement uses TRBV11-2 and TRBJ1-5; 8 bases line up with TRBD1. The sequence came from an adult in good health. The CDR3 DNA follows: TGTGCCAGCAGCTTCGGGACAGGAGATCAGCCCCAGCATTTT. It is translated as CASSFGTGDQPQHF.